These T cell receptor beta chains were read from a single sample in a study of CD8 T cells in Susac syndrome. TCRdb redid the calling of the immunoSEQ multiplex PCR reads with MiXCR, one entry per CDR3 protein. The table records 130,000 to 150,000 distinct CDR3 sequences, roughly 95% of them present only once. Sequenced input: CD4+ T cells from PBMCs. The receptors come from a human donor in good health. The CDR3 runs from the conserved cysteine through the conserved F or W. D genes are given only for firm matches. Rows may omit the clone size; those that give it use once, few, many or a size class.

J gene: TRBJ2-1; V gene: TRBV18; D gene: .; clone size: .; CDR3 DNA: TGTGCCAGCTCACCACCTGGGGGCAATGAGCAGTTCTTC; CDR3 protein: CASSPPGGNEQFF
J gene: TRBJ2-1; V gene: TRBV3-1; D gene: .; clone size: .; CDR3 DNA: TGTGCCAGCAGCCAAGTACGCGGGAAACGTGACAATGAGCAGTTCTTC; CDR3 protein: CASSQVRGKRDNEQFF
J gene: TRBJ2-7; V gene: TRBV18; D gene: TRBD2; clone size: .; CDR3 DNA: TGTGCCAGCTCACCCCAAACTAGCGGGATTAGCTACGAGCAGTACTTC; CDR3 protein: CASSPQTSGISYEQYF
J gene: TRBJ2-7; V gene: TRBV7-6; D gene: .; clone size: .; CDR3 DNA: TGTGCCAGCAGCTTAGTCCCGCCGCGGGGCGCCGTCCCCTACGAGCAGTACTTC; CDR3 protein: CASSLVPPRGAVPYEQYF
J gene: TRBJ2-3; V gene: TRBV7-2; D gene: TRBD2; clone size: once; CDR3 DNA: TGTGCCAGCTCACCCGGGACTAGCAACACAGATACGCAGTATTTT; CDR3 protein: CASSPGTSNTDTQYF
J gene: TRBJ2-5; V gene: TRBV9; D gene: .; clone size: .; CDR3 DNA: TGTGCCAGCGGAGAGGAGACCCAGTACTTC; CDR3 protein: CASGEETQYF
J gene: TRBJ2-7; V gene: TRBV5-4; D gene: .; clone size: .; CDR3 DNA: TGTGCCAGCAGCTTAGAAGCGGCCACCTACGAGCAGTACTTC; CDR3 protein: CASSLEAATYEQYF
J gene: TRBJ1-1; V gene: TRBV6-2/TRBV6-3; D gene: .; clone size: .; CDR3 DNA: TGTGCCAGCAGTTACTGGGGGAACACTGAAGCTTTCTTT; CDR3 protein: CASSYWGNTEAFF
J gene: TRBJ2-2; V gene: TRBV12-3/TRBV12-4; D gene: .; clone size: .; CDR3 DNA: TGTGCCAGCAGTTTCGGCGGGGAGCTGTTTTTT; CDR3 protein: CASSFGGELFF
J gene: TRBJ2-2; V gene: TRBV15; D gene: .; clone size: .; CDR3 DNA: TGTGCCACCAGCAGAGGATCAGGGATGCTAACCGGGGAGCTGTTTTTT; CDR3 protein: CATSRGSGMLTGELFF
J gene: TRBJ2-3; V gene: TRBV20-1; D gene: TRBD2; clone size: .; CDR3 DNA: TGCAGTGCTGATGGGCTAGCGGATGGGCCGGCAGATACGCAGTATTTT; CDR3 protein: CSADGLADGPADTQYF
J gene: TRBJ2-3; V gene: TRBV6-5; D gene: .; clone size: .; CDR3 DNA: TGTGCCAGCAGTTACACTAGCACAGATACGCAGTATTTT; CDR3 protein: CASSYTSTDTQYF
J gene: TRBJ2-5; V gene: TRBV7-9; D gene: .; clone size: once; CDR3 DNA: TGTGCCAGCAGTCCTAGGGAGTGGGAGACCCAGTACTTC; CDR3 protein: CASSPREWETQYF
J gene: TRBJ2-5; V gene: TRBV5-8; D gene: .; clone size: .; CDR3 DNA: TGTGCCAGCAGCAGAACAGGGAGATCACAAGAGACCCAGTACTTC; CDR3 protein: CASSRTGRSQETQYF
J gene: TRBJ2-5; V gene: TRBV5-1; D gene: .; clone size: once; CDR3 DNA: TGCGCCAGCAGCCTCCTTGGGGCAGGACAAGAGACCCAGTACTTC; CDR3 protein: CASSLLGAGQETQYF
J gene: TRBJ2-7; V gene: TRBV3-1; D gene: .; clone size: .; CDR3 DNA: TGTGCCAGCAGCCCGGGCGGACGGATTTCCTACGAGCAGTACTTC; CDR3 protein: CASSPGGRISYEQYF
J gene: TRBJ2-7; V gene: TRBV3-1; D gene: TRBD2; clone size: .; CDR3 DNA: TGTGCCAGCAGACTCAGCGGGAGCTCCTACGAGCAGCACTTC; CDR3 protein: CASRLSGSSYEQHF
J gene: TRBJ1-5; V gene: TRBV2; D gene: .; clone size: .; CDR3 DNA: TGTGCCAGCAGTCAGACCAGTGGCAGGCCCAATAGGGGCAATCAGCCCCAGCATTTT; CDR3 protein: CASSQTSGRPNRGNQPQHF
J gene: TRBJ2-5; V gene: TRBV18; D gene: TRBD2; clone size: .; CDR3 DNA: TGTGCCAGCTCCCGCCTCGGACTAGCGGGACAAGAGACCCAGTACTTC; CDR3 protein: CASSRLGLAGQETQYF
J gene: TRBJ2-5; V gene: TRBV11-2; D gene: .; clone size: .; CDR3 DNA: TGTGCCAGCAGCGCGCGACAGCAAGAGACCCAGTACTTC; CDR3 protein: CASSARQQETQYF
J gene: TRBJ2-3; V gene: TRBV20-1; D gene: TRBD2; clone size: .; CDR3 DNA: TGCAGTGCTAGAGTCCCTAGCGGGAGTCCAGATACGCAGTATTTT; CDR3 protein: CSARVPSGSPDTQYF
J gene: TRBJ2-5; V gene: TRBV6-6; D gene: .; clone size: .; CDR3 DNA: TGTGCCAGCAGTTACACTCAGGGAACCCAGTACTTC; CDR3 protein: CASSYTQGTQYF
J gene: TRBJ1-1; V gene: TRBV10-3; D gene: .; clone size: .; CDR3 DNA: TGTGCCATCAGTGTACAGGACGGGAACACTGAAGCTTTCTTT; CDR3 protein: CAISVQDGNTEAFF
J gene: TRBJ1-2; V gene: TRBV3-1; D gene: TRBD1; clone size: .; CDR3 DNA: TGTGCCAGCAGCCAACCCGACAGGGCTTGGGGTGGCTACACCTTC; CDR3 protein: CASSQPDRAWGGYTF
J gene: TRBJ2-1; V gene: TRBV5-1; D gene: .; clone size: once; CDR3 DNA: TGCGCCAGCAGCATAAAGTCGAAAACCAATGAGCAGTTCTTC; CDR3 protein: CASSIKSKTNEQFF
J gene: TRBJ2-3; V gene: TRBV3-1; D gene: .; clone size: .; CDR3 DNA: TGTGCCAGCAGCCGGGATCTCACAGATACGCAGTATTTT; CDR3 protein: CASSRDLTDTQYF
J gene: TRBJ2-6; V gene: TRBV7-3; D gene: .; clone size: .; CDR3 DNA: TGTGCCAGCAGCCACGGCCGGGACCCACGTGTCAGGGCCAACGTCCTGACTTTC; CDR3 protein: CASSHGRDPRVRANVLTF
J gene: TRBJ1-3; V gene: TRBV6-1; D gene: .; clone size: .; CDR3 DNA: TGTGCCAGCACCAAGACGGGAGTCTCTGGAAACACCATATATTTT; CDR3 protein: CASTKTGVSGNTIYF
J gene: TRBJ2-5; V gene: TRBV6-2/TRBV6-3; D gene: .; clone size: .; CDR3 DNA: TGTGCCACCGTCCACCCCGGGGGGCGCGAGACCCAGTACTTC; CDR3 protein: CATVHPGGRETQYF
J gene: TRBJ2-7; V gene: TRBV27; D gene: TRBD1; clone size: .; CDR3 DNA: TGTGCCAGCACCGACAGGGGGGTCGGGTCCTACGAGCAGTACTTC; CDR3 protein: CASTDRGVGSYEQYF
J gene: TRBJ1-5; V gene: TRBV30; D gene: .; clone size: .; CDR3 DNA: TGTGCCTGGAGTGTAGGTTCAGGTAATCAGCCCCAGCATTTT; CDR3 protein: CAWSVGSGNQPQHF
J gene: TRBJ2-7; V gene: TRBV4-1; D gene: .; clone size: .; CDR3 DNA: TGCGCCAGCAGCCAAGGAGGGAGTGTGTACGAGCAGTACTTC; CDR3 protein: CASSQGGSVYEQYF
J gene: TRBJ2-5; V gene: TRBV2; D gene: TRBD2; clone size: once; CDR3 DNA: TGTGCCAGCACCCCCGGGACTAGCGGGAGCGGTGAGACCCAGTACTTC; CDR3 protein: CASTPGTSGSGETQYF
J gene: TRBJ1-2; V gene: TRBV5-4; D gene: .; clone size: .; CDR3 DNA: TGTGCCAGCAGCGACGGGGGGAGGGACCGATCTGTTAACTATGGCTACACCTTC; CDR3 protein: CASSDGGRDRSVNYGYTF
J gene: TRBJ2-3; V gene: TRBV29-1; D gene: TRBD2; clone size: .; CDR3 DNA: TGCAGCGTGGTTTCTAGCGGGAGGGCAGATACGCAGTATTTT; CDR3 protein: CSVVSSGRADTQYF
J gene: TRBJ2-5; V gene: TRBV20-1; D gene: TRBD2; clone size: .; CDR3 DNA: TGCAGTCCGAGGGAAACTAGCGGGAGAGGAGAGACCCAGTACTTC; CDR3 protein: CSPRETSGRGETQYF
J gene: TRBJ2-1; V gene: TRBV5-4; D gene: .; clone size: once; CDR3 DNA: TGTGCCAGCAGCCCCCGAACCACCTACAATGAGCAGTTCTTC; CDR3 protein: CASSPRTTYNEQFF
J gene: TRBJ2-3; V gene: TRBV5-4; D gene: .; clone size: .; CDR3 DNA: TGTGCCAGCAGCTTGGAGTCGGGGCAGCCAAGCTTT; CDR3 protein: CASSLESGQPSF
J gene: TRBJ1-1; V gene: TRBV10-1; D gene: TRBD1; clone size: .; CDR3 DNA: TGCGCCAGAAGGGACAGCCCGAAACGGACTGAAGCTTTCTTT; CDR3 protein: CARRDSPKRTEAFF
J gene: TRBJ2-5; V gene: TRBV18; D gene: TRBD2; clone size: .; CDR3 DNA: TGTGCCAGCTCTCAGCGGGGGCACCGAGAGACCCAGTACTTC; CDR3 protein: CASSQRGHRETQYF
J gene: TRBJ2-2; V gene: TRBV18; D gene: .; clone size: .; CDR3 DNA: TGTGCCAGCCCGTTAATGGGATTGTCAAACACCGGGGAGCTGTTTTTT; CDR3 protein: CASPLMGLSNTGELFF
J gene: TRBJ1-1; V gene: TRBV20-1; D gene: TRBD1; clone size: .; CDR3 DNA: TGCAGTGCTCGACAGGGGGGCACTGAAGCTTTCTTT; CDR3 protein: CSARQGGTEAFF
J gene: TRBJ2-1; V gene: TRBV6-1; D gene: .; clone size: .; CDR3 DNA: TGTGCCAGCAGGGATGGACTGGGACGTGGAGCCAATGAGCAGTTCTTC; CDR3 protein: CASRDGLGRGANEQFF
J gene: TRBJ1-2; V gene: TRBV30; D gene: .; clone size: .; CDR3 DNA: TGTGCCTGGATGGAGTTGGGGGCGGGTAGAAGCTATGGCTACACCTTC; CDR3 protein: CAWMELGAGRSYGYTF
J gene: TRBJ1-3; V gene: TRBV30; D gene: .; clone size: .; CDR3 DNA: TGTGCCTGGAGCGGTGGGGCTTCCAGCTCTGGAAACACCATATATTTT; CDR3 protein: CAWSGGASSSGNTIYF
J gene: TRBJ2-7; V gene: TRBV7-2; D gene: .; clone size: .; CDR3 DNA: TGTGCCAGCAGTCCAGGGACGTTCTACTCCTACGAGCAGTACTTC; CDR3 protein: CASSPGTFYSYEQYF
J gene: TRBJ2-7; V gene: TRBV30; D gene: .; clone size: .; CDR3 DNA: TGTGCCTGGAGTGTAGTTGCAGATTGGGACGGCTACGAGCAGTACTTC; CDR3 protein: CAWSVVADWDGYEQYF
J gene: TRBJ2-5; V gene: TRBV6-5; D gene: .; clone size: .; CDR3 DNA: TGTGCCAGCAGCCCCAGGACGGTCGAAGAGACCCAGTACTTC; CDR3 protein: CASSPRTVEETQYF
J gene: TRBJ1-1; V gene: TRBV19; D gene: .; clone size: .; CDR3 DNA: TGTGCCAGTAGTATGCCGGTGAACACTGAAGCTTTCTTT; CDR3 protein: CASSMPVNTEAFF
J gene: TRBJ2-5; V gene: TRBV12-5; D gene: TRBD1; clone size: .; CDR3 DNA: TGTGCTAGTGGTTTGGCAGGGGGCGGACCAGGGGCCCAGTACTTC; CDR3 protein: CASGLAGGGPGAQYF